This is a list of T cell receptor beta chains from one sample in a study of blood T cell repertoires in COVID-19. The method was immunoSEQ multiplex PCR; TCRdb's version includes in-frame clones alone and lacks a portion of them. Seen here are approximately 130,000 clones, 75% to 90% observed once, and the top ten hold under 35%. Sequenced sample: peripheral blood. The receptors originated from a man between 65 and 85 years old with active or convalescent COVID-19. Each CDR3 is given with its conserved first and last residue. A D gene is named only where the DNA matches it firmly. Size is omitted from some rows. Given values are once, few, many or a class for expanded clones.

V gene: TRBV3-1/TRBV3-2
J gene: TRBJ2-1
D gene: -
clone size: -
CDR3 DNA: TGTGCCAGCAGCGAAGGAAGCTGGGCCTTCTCGTACAATGAGCAGTTCTTC
CDR3 protein: CASSEGSWAFSYNEQFF

V gene: TRBV4-2
J gene: TRBJ2-7
D gene: TRBD2
clone size: -
CDR3 DNA: TGTGCCAGCAGCCGAATGACTAGCGGTGATGACTCCTACGAGCAGTACTTC
CDR3 protein: CASSRMTSGDDSYEQYF

V gene: TRBV21-1
J gene: TRBJ2-6
D gene: -
clone size: -
CDR3 DNA: TGTGCCAGCAGCCCGGACAGGGGGCAAAGTTTGGTCGTCCTGACTTTC
CDR3 protein: CASSPDRGQSLVVLTF

V gene: TRBV18
J gene: TRBJ2-2
D gene: TRBD1
clone size: -
CDR3 DNA: TGTGCCAGCTCACCACCGTCAGGGGGCTGGACCGGGGAGCTGTTTTTT
CDR3 protein: CASSPPSGGWTGELFF

V gene: TRBV10-3
J gene: TRBJ2-5
D gene: -
clone size: -
CDR3 DNA: TGTGCCATCAGTGAACAGGGACGAGAGACCCAGTACTTC
CDR3 protein: CAISEQGRETQYF

V gene: TRBV19
J gene: TRBJ2-2
D gene: TRBD1
clone size: -
CDR3 DNA: TGTGCCAGTAGTAACCGACAGGGCGGGACCGGGGAGCTGTTTTTT
CDR3 protein: CASSNRQGGTGELFF

V gene: TRBV15
J gene: TRBJ1-3
D gene: TRBD1
clone size: once
CDR3 DNA: TGTGCCACCAGCAGAACAGGGGGCATCTCTGGAAACACCATATATTTT
CDR3 protein: CATSRTGGISGNTIYF

V gene: TRBV10-2
J gene: TRBJ2-7
D gene: -
clone size: -
CDR3 DNA: TGCGCCAGCAGTGACGAGAGGGTCGAGCAGTACTTC
CDR3 protein: CASSDERVEQYF

V gene: TRBV7-3
J gene: TRBJ2-7
D gene: TRBD1
clone size: -
CDR3 DNA: TGTGCCAGCAGCTTACAACAGGGGACCGAGCAGTACTTC
CDR3 protein: CASSLQQGTEQYF

V gene: TRBV30
J gene: TRBJ1-6
D gene: TRBD1
clone size: -
CDR3 DNA: TGTGCCTGGATTGGGACAGGATATTCACCCCTCCACTTT
CDR3 protein: CAWIGTGYSPLHF

V gene: TRBV1
J gene: TRBJ2-3
D gene: -
clone size: few
CDR3 DNA: TGCACCGTAGCGCCTAGGGATACGCAGTATTTT
CDR3 protein: CTVAPRDTQYF

V gene: TRBV9
J gene: TRBJ1-1
D gene: -
clone size: -
CDR3 DNA: TGTGCCAGCAGCCAACATGTCGACAGACCTATTATGAACACTGAAGCTTTCTTT
CDR3 protein: CASSQHVDRPIMNTEAFF

V gene: TRBV28
J gene: TRBJ2-5
D gene: TRBD1
clone size: -
CDR3 DNA: TGTGCCAGCAGTTTAGGGGCAGGGGGCCAAGAGACCCAGTACTTC
CDR3 protein: CASSLGAGGQETQYF

V gene: TRBV28
J gene: TRBJ1-2
D gene: TRBD1
clone size: once
CDR3 DNA: TGTGCCAGCAGTATCGACAGGGACTATGGCTACACCTTC
CDR3 protein: CASSIDRDYGYTF

V gene: TRBV9
J gene: TRBJ2-5
D gene: TRBD2
clone size: -
CDR3 DNA: TGTGCCAGCAGCGCCCGACTAGCGGGAGTGGGGAAAGAGACCCAGTACTTC
CDR3 protein: CASSARLAGVGKETQYF

V gene: TRBV6-5
J gene: TRBJ1-2
D gene: -
clone size: -
CDR3 DNA: TGTGCCAGCACCTCGGGCGGGTATGGCTACACCTTC
CDR3 protein: CASTSGGYGYTF

V gene: TRBV2
J gene: TRBJ2-5
D gene: TRBD2
clone size: -
CDR3 DNA: TGTGCCAGCAGTGATGGACTAGCGGGCTACGGGGAGACCCAGTACTTC
CDR3 protein: CASSDGLAGYGETQYF

V gene: TRBV29-1
J gene: TRBJ2-7
D gene: -
clone size: -
CDR3 DNA: TGCAGCGTTAACACAGGGGGCTTCGGACTAGCGAGCTACGAGCAGTACTTC
CDR3 protein: CSVNTGGFGLASYEQYF

V gene: TRBV7-9
J gene: TRBJ1-2
D gene: -
clone size: -
CDR3 DNA: TGTGCCAGCAGCTTAGCGGCAGGGAACTATGGCTACACCTTC
CDR3 protein: CASSLAAGNYGYTF

V gene: TRBV28
J gene: TRBJ1-2
D gene: TRBD1
clone size: -
CDR3 DNA: TGTGCCAGCAGTTTAGGGAATACAGGGGTGGGCTACACCTTC
CDR3 protein: CASSLGNTGVGYTF

V gene: TRBV29-1
J gene: TRBJ1-2
D gene: -
clone size: -
CDR3 DNA: TGCAGCGTTGAAGCAAGTGCTTCGGGGGGCTACACCTTC
CDR3 protein: CSVEASASGGYTF

V gene: TRBV6-1
J gene: TRBJ1-2
D gene: -
clone size: -
CDR3 DNA: TGTGCCAGCAGTACGGGGGGTCTTACCATCTATGGCTACACCTTC
CDR3 protein: CASSTGGLTIYGYTF

V gene: TRBV19
J gene: TRBJ1-2
D gene: TRBD1
clone size: -
CDR3 DNA: TGTGCCAGTAGTAGGGCAGGGGGAAACTATGGCTACACCTTC
CDR3 protein: CASSRAGGNYGYTF

V gene: TRBV5-1
J gene: TRBJ1-5
D gene: TRBD1
clone size: -
CDR3 DNA: TGCGCCAGCAGCTTGCGGACAGGGGATCAGCCCCAGCATTTT
CDR3 protein: CASSLRTGDQPQHF

V gene: TRBV4-1
J gene: TRBJ1-1
D gene: TRBD1
clone size: -
CDR3 DNA: TGCGCCAGCAGCCAAGAACCCCCCCCCAACAGGGGGAACACTGAAGCTTTCTTT
CDR3 protein: CASSQEPPPNRGNTEAFF

V gene: TRBV28
J gene: TRBJ2-7
D gene: -
clone size: -
CDR3 DNA: TGTGCCAGCCAACAGCCACACAAAGACGAGCAGTACTTC
CDR3 protein: CASQQPHKDEQYF

V gene: TRBV9
J gene: TRBJ2-3
D gene: TRBD2
clone size: once
CDR3 DNA: TGTGCCAGCAGCCTTGAGACTAGCGGGCTACGCACAGATACGCAGTATTTT
CDR3 protein: CASSLETSGLRTDTQYF

V gene: TRBV27
J gene: TRBJ1-1
D gene: -
clone size: -
CDR3 DNA: TGTGCCAGCAGTTTAGACAGCATGAACACTGAAGCTTTCTTT
CDR3 protein: CASSLDSMNTEAFF

V gene: TRBV5-5
J gene: TRBJ2-3
D gene: -
clone size: -
CDR3 DNA: TGTGCCAGCAGCTGGGAGCTAGCTGCAGATACGCAGTATTTT
CDR3 protein: CASSWELAADTQYF

V gene: TRBV21-1
J gene: TRBJ2-5
D gene: -
clone size: -
CDR3 DNA: TGTGCCAGCAGCGTCCGAGAGACCCAGTACTTC
CDR3 protein: CASSVRETQYF

V gene: TRBV5-4
J gene: TRBJ2-2
D gene: -
clone size: -
CDR3 DNA: TGTGCCAGCAGCTTGGGACAGCCGAACACCGGGGAGCTGTTTTTT
CDR3 protein: CASSLGQPNTGELFF

V gene: TRBV27
J gene: TRBJ2-2
D gene: TRBD1
clone size: -
CDR3 DNA: TGTGCCAGCACTTTATACGGACAGGAGAACACCGGGGAGCTGTTTTTT
CDR3 protein: CASTLYGQENTGELFF

V gene: TRBV7-2
J gene: TRBJ2-5
D gene: -
clone size: -
CDR3 DNA: TGTGCCAGCAGCTTAGGTAACAGTCAAGAGACCCAGTACTTC
CDR3 protein: CASSLGNSQETQYF

V gene: TRBV28
J gene: TRBJ2-6
D gene: -
clone size: -
CDR3 DNA: TGTGCCAGCAGTTTCCCACAGGGCTCTGGGGCCAACGTCCTGACTTTC
CDR3 protein: CASSFPQGSGANVLTF

V gene: TRBV28
J gene: TRBJ1-6
D gene: TRBD1
clone size: -
CDR3 DNA: TGTGCCAGCAGTCCGCCCCTAAATGACAGGGGCCGCTCACCCCTCCACTTT
CDR3 protein: CASSPPLNDRGRSPLHF

V gene: TRBV18
J gene: TRBJ2-3
D gene: -
clone size: -
CDR3 DNA: TGTGCCAGCTCACCACACCCAAAGGGGACGCAGTATTTT
CDR3 protein: CASSPHPKGTQYF

V gene: TRBV10-2
J gene: TRBJ1-2
D gene: TRBD1
clone size: -
CDR3 DNA: TGCGCCAGCAGTGAGGCAGGGGGCAACGGCTACACCTTC
CDR3 protein: CASSEAGGNGYTF

V gene: TRBV13
J gene: TRBJ2-1
D gene: -
clone size: -
CDR3 DNA: TGTGCCAGCAGCTTAGCGAGGACAGTTATCGACTCATTCTTGTACAATGAGCAGTTCTTC
CDR3 protein: CASSLARTVIDSFLYNEQFF

V gene: TRBV5-1
J gene: TRBJ1-3
D gene: TRBD1
clone size: -
CDR3 DNA: TGCGCCAGCAGCTTAGGACAGGCTGAATCTGGAAACACCATATATTTT
CDR3 protein: CASSLGQAESGNTIYF

V gene: TRBV4-1
J gene: TRBJ2-7
D gene: TRBD2
clone size: -
CDR3 DNA: TGCGCCAGCAGCCAAGTGGGACTAGCGGGTTTTCACAACGAGCAGTACTTC
CDR3 protein: CASSQVGLAGFHNEQYF

V gene: TRBV28
J gene: TRBJ1-5
D gene: -
clone size: -
CDR3 DNA: TGTGCCAGCAGTTTATCGGGGTCTGGGAGGGGGAATCAGCCCCAGCATTTT
CDR3 protein: CASSLSGSGRGNQPQHF

V gene: TRBV5-4
J gene: TRBJ2-1
D gene: TRBD2
clone size: -
CDR3 DNA: TGTGCCAGCAGCCCGGAGGGTAGCGGGACCTACAATGAGCAGTTCTTC
CDR3 protein: CASSPEGSGTYNEQFF

V gene: TRBV11-1
J gene: TRBJ2-1
D gene: -
clone size: -
CDR3 DNA: TGTGCCAGCAGCTTAATGGACAGCTCCTACAATGAGCAGTTCTTC
CDR3 protein: CASSLMDSSYNEQFF

V gene: TRBV2
J gene: TRBJ2-1
D gene: TRBD2
clone size: -
CDR3 DNA: TGTGCCAGCAGTGATTCGACTAGCGGGAGCTCCTACAATGAGCAGTTCTTC
CDR3 protein: CASSDSTSGSSYNEQFF

V gene: TRBV14
J gene: TRBJ2-2
D gene: -
clone size: -
CDR3 DNA: TGTGCCAGCAGCCAATCTGGAGGGACCTACAACACCGGGGAGCTGTTTTTT
CDR3 protein: CASSQSGGTYNTGELFF

V gene: TRBV9
J gene: TRBJ1-6
D gene: -
clone size: -
CDR3 DNA: TGTGCCAGCAGCGAGGGACTCTCGTATAATTCACCCCTCCACTTT
CDR3 protein: CASSEGLSYNSPLHF

V gene: TRBV14
J gene: TRBJ1-3
D gene: -
clone size: -
CDR3 DNA: TGTGCCATTTCAGCGAGCTCTGGAAACACCATATATTTT
CDR3 protein: CAISASSGNTIYF

V gene: TRBV27
J gene: TRBJ2-7
D gene: -
clone size: once
CDR3 DNA: TGTGCCAGCAGTCCCAGGGGTAATAACGAGCAGTACTTC
CDR3 protein: CASSPRGNNEQYF

V gene: TRBV30
J gene: TRBJ1-1
D gene: -
clone size: -
CDR3 DNA: TGTGCCTGGAGGCGCCCGGACAGAAGAAACACTGAAGCTTTCTTT
CDR3 protein: CAWRRPDRRNTEAFF

V gene: TRBV6-4
J gene: TRBJ2-7
D gene: TRBD2
clone size: -
CDR3 DNA: TGTGCCAGCAGTCGACTAGCGGGAGAGGGCGAGCAGTACTTC
CDR3 protein: CASSRLAGEGEQYF

V gene: TRBV27
J gene: TRBJ2-7
D gene: TRBD1
clone size: -
CDR3 DNA: TGTGCCAGCAGTATCGCCGGGACAGGGTCGGGGGAGCAGTACTTC
CDR3 protein: CASSIAGTGSGEQYF

V gene: TRBV7-2
J gene: TRBJ2-7
D gene: TRBD2
clone size: -
CDR3 DNA: TGTGCCAGCAGCACTAGACTAGCGGGAATCCACGAGCAGTACTTC
CDR3 protein: CASSTRLAGIHEQYF

V gene: TRBV4-1
J gene: TRBJ1-4
D gene: TRBD1
clone size: once
CDR3 DNA: TGCGCCAGCAGCCAAGGTTGGACAGGGGGTCCTGAAAAACTGTTTTTT
CDR3 protein: CASSQGWTGGPEKLFF

V gene: TRBV28
J gene: TRBJ1-2
D gene: TRBD1
clone size: -
CDR3 DNA: TGTGCCAGCAGAGGGGGCGCGGGGAACTATGGCTACACCTTC
CDR3 protein: CASRGGAGNYGYTF

V gene: TRBV5-1
J gene: TRBJ2-1
D gene: -
clone size: -
CDR3 DNA: TGCGCCAGCAGCTTCTCCAGCGCCAATGAGCAGTTCTTC
CDR3 protein: CASSFSSANEQFF

V gene: TRBV11-2
J gene: TRBJ1-2
D gene: -
clone size: -
CDR3 DNA: TGTGCCAGCAGCTTAGGTCAGGGAAACTATGGCTACACCTTC
CDR3 protein: CASSLGQGNYGYTF

V gene: TRBV5-1
J gene: TRBJ2-7
D gene: -
clone size: -
CDR3 DNA: TGCGCCAGCAGCTCTATAAGTATTCGGGAGAGCTCCTACGAGCAGTACTTC
CDR3 protein: CASSSISIRESSYEQYF

V gene: TRBV7-9
J gene: TRBJ2-5
D gene: TRBD1
clone size: -
CDR3 DNA: TGTGCCAGCAGCCTCACAGGGGGCGCTGAGACCCAGTACTTC
CDR3 protein: CASSLTGGAETQYF

V gene: TRBV5-4
J gene: TRBJ1-2
D gene: -
clone size: -
CDR3 DNA: TGTGCCAGCAGCTTACCGGGGAACTATGGCTACACCTTC
CDR3 protein: CASSLPGNYGYTF